This entry features one T cell receptor beta chain sequence. Assay used: immunoSEQ multiplex PCR; TCRdb lists only in-frame clones, some missing. The profile shows roughly 220,000 clones, roughly 84% of them singletons. This record belongs to a study of blood T cell repertoires in COVID-19. Study background: The United States, Italy and Spain were the sources of the acute and convalescent COVID-19 samples.

What was sequenced was peripheral blood. The receptor comes from a woman aged 55-69 years with acute or convalescent COVID-19.

The CDR3 protein is CASSQNGGALNTGELFF. Written as DNA, the CDR3 is TGTGCCAGCAGCCAAAACGGGGGGGCCCTTAACACCGGGGAGCTGTTTTTT. The chain uses TRBV2 and TRBJ2-2, with 8 bases identical to TRBD2. CDR1 and CDR2 (germline): SNHLY, FYNNEI. V dropped 6 bases and J dropped 2; count of bases not matched to a gene: 11. This CDR3 has 17 residues.